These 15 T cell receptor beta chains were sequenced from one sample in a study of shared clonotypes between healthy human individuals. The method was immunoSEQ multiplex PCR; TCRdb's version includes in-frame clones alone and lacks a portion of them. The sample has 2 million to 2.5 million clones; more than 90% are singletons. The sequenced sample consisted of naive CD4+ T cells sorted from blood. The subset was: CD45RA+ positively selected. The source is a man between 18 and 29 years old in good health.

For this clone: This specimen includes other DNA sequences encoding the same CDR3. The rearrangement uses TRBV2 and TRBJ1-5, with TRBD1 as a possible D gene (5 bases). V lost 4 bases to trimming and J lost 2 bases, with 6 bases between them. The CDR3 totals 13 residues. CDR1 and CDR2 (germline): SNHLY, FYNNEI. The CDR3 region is CASSGDGNQPQHF. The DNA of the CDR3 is TGTGCCAGCAGTGGGGACGGCAATCAGCCCCAGCATTTT. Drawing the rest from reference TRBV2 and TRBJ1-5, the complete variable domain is EPEVTQTPSHQVTQMGQEVILRCVPISNHLYFYWYRQILGQKVEFLVSFYNNEISEKSEIFDDQFSVERPDGSNFTLKIRSTKLEDSAMYFCASSGDGNQPQHFGDGTRLSIL.

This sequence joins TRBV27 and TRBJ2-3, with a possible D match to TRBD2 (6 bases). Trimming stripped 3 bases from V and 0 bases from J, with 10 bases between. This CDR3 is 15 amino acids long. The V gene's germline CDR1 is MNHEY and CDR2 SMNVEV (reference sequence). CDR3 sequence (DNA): TGTGCCAGCAGTTTTTCGGGGGATAGCACAGATACGCAGTATTTT. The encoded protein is CASSFSGDSTDTQYF.

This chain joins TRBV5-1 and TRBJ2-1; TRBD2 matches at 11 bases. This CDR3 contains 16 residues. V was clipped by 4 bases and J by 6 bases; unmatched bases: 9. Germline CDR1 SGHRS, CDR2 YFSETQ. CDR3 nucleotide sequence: TGCGCCAGCAGCCCCACCCAGCTAGCGGGGGGCAATGAGCAGTTCTTC. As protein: CASSPTQLAGGNEQFF.

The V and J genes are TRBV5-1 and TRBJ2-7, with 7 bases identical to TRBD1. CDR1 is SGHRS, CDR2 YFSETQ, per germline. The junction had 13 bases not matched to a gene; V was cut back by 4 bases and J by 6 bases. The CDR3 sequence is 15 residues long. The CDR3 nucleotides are TGCGCCAGCAGCCTAAAGACAGGGCGAGGAAGCGAGCAGTACTTC. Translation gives CASSLKTGRGSEQYF. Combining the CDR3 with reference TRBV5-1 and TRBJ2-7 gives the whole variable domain KAGVTQTPRYLIKTRGQQVTLSCSPISGHRSVSWYQQTPGQGLQFLFEYFSETQRNKGNFPGRFSGRQFSNSRSEMNVSTLELGDSALYLCASSLKTGRGSEQYFGPGTRLTVT.

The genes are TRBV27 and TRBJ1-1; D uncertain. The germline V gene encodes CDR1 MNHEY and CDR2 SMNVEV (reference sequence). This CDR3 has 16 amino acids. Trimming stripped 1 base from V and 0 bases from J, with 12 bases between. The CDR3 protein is CASSLYGVVVNTEAFF. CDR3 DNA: TGTGCCAGCAGTTTATACGGGGTTGTAGTGAACACTGAAGCTTTCTTT.

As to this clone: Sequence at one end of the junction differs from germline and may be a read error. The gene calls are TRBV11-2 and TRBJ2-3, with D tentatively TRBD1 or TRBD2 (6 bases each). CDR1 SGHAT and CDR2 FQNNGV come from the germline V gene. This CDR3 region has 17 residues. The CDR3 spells CASTLRGYGGRTDTQYF. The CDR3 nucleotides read TGTGCCAGCACCCTCCGGGGCTACGGGGGCCGCACGGATACGCAGTATTTT.

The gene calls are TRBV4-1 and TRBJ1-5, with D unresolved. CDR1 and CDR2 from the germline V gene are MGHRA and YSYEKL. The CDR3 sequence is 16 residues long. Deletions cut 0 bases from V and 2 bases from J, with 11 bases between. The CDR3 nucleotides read TGCGCCAGCAGCCAAGATTGGCCCGCTGGCAATCAGCCCCAGCATTTT. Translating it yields CASSQDWPAGNQPQHF.

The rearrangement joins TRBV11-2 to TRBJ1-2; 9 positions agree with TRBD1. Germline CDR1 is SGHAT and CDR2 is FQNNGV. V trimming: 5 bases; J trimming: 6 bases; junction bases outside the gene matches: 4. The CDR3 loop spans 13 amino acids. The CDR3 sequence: CASSRDRADGYTF. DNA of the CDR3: TGTGCCAGCAGCAGGGACAGGGCGGATGGCTACACCTTC.

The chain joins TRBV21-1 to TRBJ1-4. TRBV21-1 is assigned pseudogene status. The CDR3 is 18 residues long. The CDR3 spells CASSKEGGEEVLDEKLFF. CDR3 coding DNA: TGTGCCAGCAGCAAGGAGGGTGGAGAGGAGGTCCTGGATGAAAAACTGTTTTTT.

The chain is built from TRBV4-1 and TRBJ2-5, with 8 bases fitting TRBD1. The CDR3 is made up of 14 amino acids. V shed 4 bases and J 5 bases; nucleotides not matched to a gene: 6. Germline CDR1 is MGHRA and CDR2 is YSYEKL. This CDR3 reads CASSRGQEWETQYF. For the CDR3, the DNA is TGCGCCAGCAGCCGGGGACAGGAGTGGGAGACCCAGTACTTC.

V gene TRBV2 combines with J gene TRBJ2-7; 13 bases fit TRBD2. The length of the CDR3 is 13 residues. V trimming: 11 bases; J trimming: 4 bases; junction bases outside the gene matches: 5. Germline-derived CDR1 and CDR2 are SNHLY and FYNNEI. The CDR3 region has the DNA TGTGCCGGGGGGACTAGCGGGGTGTACGAGCAGTACTTC. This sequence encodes CAGGTSGVYEQYF.

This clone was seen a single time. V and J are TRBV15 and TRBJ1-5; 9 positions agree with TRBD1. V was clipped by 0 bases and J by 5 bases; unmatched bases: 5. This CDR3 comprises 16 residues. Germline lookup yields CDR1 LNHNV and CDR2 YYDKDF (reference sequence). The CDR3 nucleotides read TGTGCCACCAGCAGAGATGCTGACAGGGGGTATCAGCCCCAGCATTTT. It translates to CATSRDADRGYQPQHF.

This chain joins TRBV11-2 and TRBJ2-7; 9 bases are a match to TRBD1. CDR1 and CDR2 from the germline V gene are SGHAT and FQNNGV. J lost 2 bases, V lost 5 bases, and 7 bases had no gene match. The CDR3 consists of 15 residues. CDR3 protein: CASSPGDRVPYEQYF. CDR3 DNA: TGTGCCAGCAGCCCGGGGGACAGGGTTCCCTACGAGCAGTACTTC.

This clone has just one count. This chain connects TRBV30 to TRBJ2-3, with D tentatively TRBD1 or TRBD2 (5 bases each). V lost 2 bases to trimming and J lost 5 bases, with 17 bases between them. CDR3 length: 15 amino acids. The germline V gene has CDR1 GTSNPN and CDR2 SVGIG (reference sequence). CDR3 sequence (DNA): TGTGCCTGGAGTTTTATAGCGAGGGGCGTAGATACGCAGTATTTT. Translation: CAWSFIARGVDTQYF.

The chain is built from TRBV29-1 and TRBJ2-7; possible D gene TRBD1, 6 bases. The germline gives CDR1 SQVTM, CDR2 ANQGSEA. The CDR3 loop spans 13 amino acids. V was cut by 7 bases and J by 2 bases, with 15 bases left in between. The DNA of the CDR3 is TGCAGCGCTATGGGACAAGGAGCCTACGAGCAGTACTTC. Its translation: CSAMGQGAYEQYF.